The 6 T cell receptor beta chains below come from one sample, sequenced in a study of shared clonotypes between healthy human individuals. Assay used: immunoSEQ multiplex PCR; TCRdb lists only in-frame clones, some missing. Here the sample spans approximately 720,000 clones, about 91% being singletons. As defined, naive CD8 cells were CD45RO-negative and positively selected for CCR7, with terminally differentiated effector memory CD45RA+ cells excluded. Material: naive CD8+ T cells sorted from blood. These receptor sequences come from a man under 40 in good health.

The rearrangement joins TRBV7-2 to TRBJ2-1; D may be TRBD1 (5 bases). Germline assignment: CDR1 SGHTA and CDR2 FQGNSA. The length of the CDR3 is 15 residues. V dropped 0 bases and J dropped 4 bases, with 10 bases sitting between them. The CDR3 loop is CASSLAPGHYNEQFF. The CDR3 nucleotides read TGTGCCAGCAGCTTAGCTCCCGGACATTACAATGAGCAGTTCTTC.

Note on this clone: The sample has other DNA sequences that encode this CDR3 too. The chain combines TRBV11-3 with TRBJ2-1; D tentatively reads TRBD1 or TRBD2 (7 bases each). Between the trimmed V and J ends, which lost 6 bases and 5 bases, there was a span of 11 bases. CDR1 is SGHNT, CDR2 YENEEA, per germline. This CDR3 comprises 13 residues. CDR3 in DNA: TGTGCCAGCAGTGGGAGGGGGCACAATGAGCAGTTCTTC. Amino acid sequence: CASSGRGHNEQFF.

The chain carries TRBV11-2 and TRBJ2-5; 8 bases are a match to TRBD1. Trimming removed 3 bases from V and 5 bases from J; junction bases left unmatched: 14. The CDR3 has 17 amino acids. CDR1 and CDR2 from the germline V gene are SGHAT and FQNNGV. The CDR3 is CASSLVGDRGARETQYF. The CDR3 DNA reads TGTGCCAGCAGCTTGGTCGGAGACAGGGGAGCGAGGGAGACCCAGTACTTC.

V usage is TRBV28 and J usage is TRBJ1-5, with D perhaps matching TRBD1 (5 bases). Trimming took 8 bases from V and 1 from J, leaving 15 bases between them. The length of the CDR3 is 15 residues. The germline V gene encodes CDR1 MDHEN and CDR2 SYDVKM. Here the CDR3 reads CASAGAFGSNQPQHF. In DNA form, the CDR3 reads TGTGCCAGCGCTGGGGCCTTCGGAAGCAATCAGCCCCAGCATTTT. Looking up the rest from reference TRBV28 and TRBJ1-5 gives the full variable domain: DVKVTQSSRYLVKRTGEKVFLECVQDMDHENMFWYRQDPGLGLRLIYFSYDVKMKEKGDIPEGYSVSREKKERFSLILESASTNQTSMYLCASAGAFGSNQPQHFGDGTRLSIL.

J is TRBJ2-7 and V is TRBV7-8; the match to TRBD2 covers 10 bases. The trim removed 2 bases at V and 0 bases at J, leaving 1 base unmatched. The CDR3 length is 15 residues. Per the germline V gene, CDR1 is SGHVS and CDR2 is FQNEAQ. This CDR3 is CASSLPSGSSYEQYF. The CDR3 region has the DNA TGTGCCAGCAGCTTACCTAGCGGGAGCTCCTACGAGCAGTACTTC.

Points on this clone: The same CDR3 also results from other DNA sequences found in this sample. CDR3 bases: TGTGCCAGCAGTTTTATGAACACTGAAGCTTTCTTT. Its protein is CASSFMNTEAFF. The chain uses TRBV28 and TRBJ1-1, with D unclear. CDR1 MDHEN and CDR2 SYDVKM come from the germline V gene. The CDR3 has 12 amino acids. V was trimmed by 3 bases and J by 0 bases, leaving 2 bases between them. Looking up the rest from reference TRBV28 and TRBJ1-1 gives the full variable domain: DVKVTQSSRYLVKRTGEKVFLECVQDMDHENMFWYRQDPGLGLRLIYFSYDVKMKEKGDIPEGYSVSREKKERFSLILESASTNQTSMYLCASSFMNTEAFFGQGTRLTVV.